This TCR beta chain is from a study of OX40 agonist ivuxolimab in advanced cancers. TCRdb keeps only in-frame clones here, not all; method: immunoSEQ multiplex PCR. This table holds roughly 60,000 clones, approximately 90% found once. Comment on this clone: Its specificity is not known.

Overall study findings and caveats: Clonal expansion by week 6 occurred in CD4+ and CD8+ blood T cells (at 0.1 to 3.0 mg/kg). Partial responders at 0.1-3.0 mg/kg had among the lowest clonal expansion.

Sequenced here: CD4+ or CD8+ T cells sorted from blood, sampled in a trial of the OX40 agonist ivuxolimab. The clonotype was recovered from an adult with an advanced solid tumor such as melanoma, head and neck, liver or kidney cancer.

This chain's CDR3 is CASSPRGRVHEQYF. The CDR3 DNA is TGTGCCAGCAGTCCCCGTGGCAGGGTCCACGAGCAGTACTTC. This chain uses TRBV28 with TRBJ2-7, with D maybe TRBD1 (5 bases). Germline V gene data show CDR1 as MDHEN and CDR2 as SYDVKM. Trimming took off 5 bases at V and 5 bases at J, with 16 bases between the two ends. The CDR3 contains 14 residues.